This TCR beta chain derives from a study of T-cell reconstitution after alpha-beta-depleted transplantation in children (dated by TCRdb to about 2016). Regarding the complete study: Using TCR repertoire profiling, the study quantitatively followed how T-cell immune reconstitution unfolded in children after TCRalphabeta/CD19-depleted allogeneic hematopoietic cell transplantation.

V is shortened by 5 bases, J by 6 bases, and the region joining them spans 5 bases. According to the germline V gene, CDR1 reads MNHNS and CDR2 reads SASEGT. The CDR3 measures 11 amino acids from cysteine to phenylalanine. The CDR3 DNA has 33 bases and is translated from base 1. Libraries were built with PCR. Reads for this sample came from an Illumina HiSeq 2500. To normalize quantification of the TCRbeta repertoire, the TCR libraries were built with molecular barcoding that relied on unique molecular identifiers. TCRdb took the public reads, trimmed them with fastp at Q25, ran MiXCR for clone calling and kept in-frame beta chains. Every distinct CDR3 protein forms one entry, paired with its most common genes and DNA. This sample has a few hundred thousand distinct CDR3 sequences in its table, and around 8.9% of those were observed once. The ten most abundant clones make up around 5.1% of the sample.

This clonotype was observed at least ten times. It lacks a known antigen. No much larger clone exists at a distance of one base, and base qualities are not known. Rearrangement joined TRBV6-1 to TRBJ2-1; the D gene remains uncertain. This clonotype originated in a human donor who donated a stem cell graft to a child with SCID. Sequencing used PBMCs from the stem cell graft donor, obtained from the stem cell graft. The bases are TGTGCCAGCAGTAAGAGCAATGAGCAGTTCTTC. Its translation reads: CASSKSNEQFF.